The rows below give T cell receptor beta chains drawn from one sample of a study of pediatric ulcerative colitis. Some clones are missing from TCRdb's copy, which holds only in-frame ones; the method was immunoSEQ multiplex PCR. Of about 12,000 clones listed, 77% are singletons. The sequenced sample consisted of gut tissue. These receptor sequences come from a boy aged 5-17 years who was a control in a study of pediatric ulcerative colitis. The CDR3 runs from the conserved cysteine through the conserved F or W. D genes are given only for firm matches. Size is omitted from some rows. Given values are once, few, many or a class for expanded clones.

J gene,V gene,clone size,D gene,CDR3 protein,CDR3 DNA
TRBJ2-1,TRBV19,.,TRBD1,CASKRGRVNEQFF,TGTGCCAGTAAAAGGGGGCGAGTCAATGAGCAGTTCTTC
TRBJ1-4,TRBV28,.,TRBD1,CASRADRGGNEKLFF,TGTGCCAGCAGGGCAGACAGGGGAGGTAATGAAAAACTGTTTTTT
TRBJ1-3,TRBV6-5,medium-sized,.,CASRSPSGNTIYF,TGTGCCAGCAGAAGCCCCTCTGGAAACACCATATATTTT
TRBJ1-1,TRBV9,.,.,CASSVAGDTEAFF,TGTGCCAGCAGCGTAGCAGGGGACACTGAAGCTTTCTTT
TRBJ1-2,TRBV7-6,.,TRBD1,CASSLSGDRGYTF,TGTGCCAGCAGCTTATCTGGGGACAGGGGCTACACCTTC
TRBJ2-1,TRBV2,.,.,CASSEDGNRNEQFF,TGTGCCAGCAGTGAAGACGGGAATAGGAATGAGCAGTTCTTC
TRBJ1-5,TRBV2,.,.,CASRRYRDSNQPQHF,TGTGCCAGCAGACGCTACAGAGATAGCAATCAGCCCCAGCATTTT
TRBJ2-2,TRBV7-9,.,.,CASSLALATGELFF,TGTGCCAGCAGCTTAGCTTTGGCAACCGGGGAGCTGTTTTTT
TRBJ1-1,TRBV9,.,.,CASSPSGGGGTEAFF,TGTGCCAGCAGCCCCTCCGGGGGAGGGGGCACTGAAGCTTTCTTT
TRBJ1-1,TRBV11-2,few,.,CASSFSQGNTEAFF,TGTGCCAGCAGCTTTTCTCAGGGGAACACTGAAGCTTTCTTT
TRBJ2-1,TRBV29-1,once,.,CSVGVGYNEQFF,TGCAGCGTTGGGGTTGGCTACAATGAGCAGTTCTTC
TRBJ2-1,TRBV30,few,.,CAWSVGAGTDYNEQFF,TGTGCCTGGAGTGTAGGCGCGGGGACAGACTACAATGAGCAGTTCTTC
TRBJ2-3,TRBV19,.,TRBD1,CASSTGTDLLADTQYF,TGTGCCAGTAGTACCGGGACAGACCTTCTCGCAGATACGCAGTATTTT
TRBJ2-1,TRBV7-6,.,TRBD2,CASSFLSGVENEQFF,TGTGCCAGCAGCTTTCTTAGCGGGGTTGAGAATGAGCAGTTCTTC
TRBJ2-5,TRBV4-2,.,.,CASSQVVGSGQETQYF,TGTGCCAGCAGCCAAGTGGTGGGGAGCGGTCAAGAGACCCAGTACTTC
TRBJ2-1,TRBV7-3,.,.,CASSLIGRSYNEQFF,TGTGCCAGCAGCTTAATTGGCCGGTCCTACAATGAGCAGTTCTTC
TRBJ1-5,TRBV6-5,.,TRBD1,CASSYGQGNQPQHF,TGTGCCAGCAGTTACGGACAGGGCAATCAGCCCCAGCATTTT
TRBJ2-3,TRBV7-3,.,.,CASSVNGGGIADTQYF,TGTGCCAGCAGCGTCAACGGGGGAGGTATAGCAGATACGCAGTATTTT
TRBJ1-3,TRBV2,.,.,CATMQQGPSSGNTIYF,TGTGCCACCATGCAACAGGGCCCAAGCTCTGGAAACACCATATATTTT
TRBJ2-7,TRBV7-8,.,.,CASSSYQGYEQYF,TGTGCCAGCAGCTCGTACCAGGGCTACGAGCAGTACTTC
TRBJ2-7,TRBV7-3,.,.,CASSSYDISYEQYF,TGTGCCAGCAGCTCTTATGACATCTCCTACGAGCAGTACTTC
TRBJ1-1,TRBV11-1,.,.,CASNLIVGSGTEAFF,TGTGCCAGCAACCTAATTGTGGGATCGGGGACTGAAGCTTTCTTT
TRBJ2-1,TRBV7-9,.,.,CASSPRVGLATLNEQFF,TGTGCCAGCAGCCCAAGAGTGGGGCTAGCGACCCTAAATGAGCAGTTCTTC
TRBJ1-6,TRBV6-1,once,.,CASSETTNSPLHF,TGTGCCAGCAGTGAAACGACAAATTCACCCCTCCACTTT
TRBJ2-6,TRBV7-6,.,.,CASSLKGTFSSGANVLTF,TGTGCCAGCAGCTTAAAGGGGACATTCAGCTCTGGGGCCAACGTCCTGACTTTC
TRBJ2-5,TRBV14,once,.,CASSSGGEETQYF,TGTGCCAGCAGCTCCGGGGGTGAAGAGACCCAGTACTTC
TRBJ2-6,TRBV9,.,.,CASSAYGGTGANVLTF,TGTGCCAGCAGCGCATACGGGGGAACCGGGGCCAACGTCCTGACTTTC
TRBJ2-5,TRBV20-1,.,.,CSAQYQETQYF,TGCAGTGCTCAGTACCAAGAGACCCAGTACTTC
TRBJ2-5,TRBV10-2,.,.,CASSGLVSKETQYF,TGCGCCAGCAGTGGACTAGTCAGCAAAGAGACCCAGTACTTC
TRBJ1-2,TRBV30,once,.,CAWSARVEVYGYTF,TGTGCCTGGAGTGCCAGGGTAGAAGTCTATGGCTACACCTTC
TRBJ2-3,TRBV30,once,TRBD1,CACPPSRGLGDTQYF,TGTGCCTGCCCCCCCAGCAGGGGGCTCGGAGATACGCAGTATTTT
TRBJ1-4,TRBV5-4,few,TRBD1,CASSFDRDDEKLFF,TGTGCCAGCAGCTTCGACAGGGATGACGAAAAACTGTTTTTT
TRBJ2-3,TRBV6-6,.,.,CASSWNFRSTDTQYF,TGTGCCAGCAGTTGGAACTTCAGAAGCACAGATACGCAGTATTTT
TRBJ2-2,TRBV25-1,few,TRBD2,CASSPGLAIGELFF,TGTGCCAGCAGCCCGGGACTAGCAATCGGGGAGCTGTTTTTT
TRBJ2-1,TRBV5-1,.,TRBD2,CASSPSGISYNEQFF,TGCGCCAGCAGCCCTAGCGGAATCTCCTACAATGAGCAGTTCTTC
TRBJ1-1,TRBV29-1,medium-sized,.,CSVDRIGTEAFF,TGCAGCGTCGACAGGATTGGTACTGAAGCTTTCTTT
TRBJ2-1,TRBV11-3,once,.,CASSRGDEQFF,TGTGCCAGCAGCCGTGGGGATGAGCAGTTCTTC
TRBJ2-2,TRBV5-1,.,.,CASSPTGAGELFF,TGCGCCAGCAGCCCCACGGGGGCCGGGGAGCTGTTTTTT
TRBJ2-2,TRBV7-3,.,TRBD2,CASSLNSGRGTGELFF,TGTGCCAGCAGCTTGAATAGCGGGAGAGGGACCGGGGAGCTGTTTTTT
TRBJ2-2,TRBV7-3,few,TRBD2,CASSRTRQNTGELFF,TGTGCCAGCAGTAGGACTAGGCAAAACACCGGGGAGCTGTTTTTT
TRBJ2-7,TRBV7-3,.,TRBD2,CASSLTGGGSYEQYF,TGTGCCAGCAGCTTAACTGGCGGGGGGTCCTACGAGCAGTACTTC
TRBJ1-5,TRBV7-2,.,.,CASNARQGNQPQHF,TGTGCCAGCAATGCCCGACAGGGCAATCAGCCCCAGCATTTT
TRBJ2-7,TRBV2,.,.,CASTWVGKGYEQYF,TGTGCCAGCACATGGGTGGGAAAAGGGTACGAGCAGTACTTC
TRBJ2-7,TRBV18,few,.,CASSPDSLEQYF,TGTGCCAGCTCACCAGACTCTCTCGAGCAGTACTTC
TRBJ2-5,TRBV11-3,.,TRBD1,CASSLGTRTGGRETQYF,TGTGCCAGCAGCTTAGGGACGCGGACAGGGGGCAGAGAGACCCAGTACTTC
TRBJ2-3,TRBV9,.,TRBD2,CASSSPQILSSGRSTDTQYF,TGTGCCAGCAGCTCCCCGCAGATCCTCTCAAGCGGGAGGAGCACAGATACGCAGTATTTT
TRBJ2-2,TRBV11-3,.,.,CASTQLARTGELFF,TGTGCCAGCACGCAACTAGCCCGCACCGGGGAGCTGTTTTTT
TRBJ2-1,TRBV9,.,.,CASSPQLVSYNEQFF,TGTGCCAGCAGCCCTCAACTAGTTTCCTACAATGAGCAGTTCTTC
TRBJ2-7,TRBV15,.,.,CATSEGDEQYF,TGTGCCACCAGCGAGGGTGACGAGCAGTACTTC
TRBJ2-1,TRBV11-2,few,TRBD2,CASSLSGTLYNEQFF,TGTGCCAGCAGTCTTAGCGGGACGCTATACAATGAGCAGTTCTTC
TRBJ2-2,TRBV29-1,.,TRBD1,CSVARDSNTGELFF,TGCAGCGTCGCCCGGGACAGCAACACCGGGGAGCTGTTTTTT
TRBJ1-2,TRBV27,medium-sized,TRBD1,CATRDRGGYTF,TGTGCCACCAGGGACAGGGGCGGCTACACCTTC
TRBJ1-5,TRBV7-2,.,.,CASSLAAGGNQPQHF,TGTGCCAGCAGCTTAGCTGCGGGGGGGAATCAGCCCCAGCATTTT
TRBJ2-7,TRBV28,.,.,CAIRRGGPTSYEQYF,TGTGCCATCCGAAGGGGGGGACCGACTTCCTACGAGCAGTACTTC
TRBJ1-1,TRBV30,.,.,CAWSVPAKNTEAFF,TGTGCCTGGAGTGTTCCAGCCAAGAACACTGAAGCTTTCTTT